This T cell receptor beta chain emerged from a study of blood T cell repertoires in COVID-19. Repertoires were generated with immunoSEQ multiplex PCR, while TCRdb's copy carries only in-frame clones and drops some. The sample lists 190,000 or so clones; around 80% were seen once. V was trimmed by 5 bases and J by 1 base, leaving 9 bases between them. Germline V lookup: CDR1 SGHNT, CDR2 YYREEE (reference sequence). The CDR3 covers 13 residues. Material: peripheral blood. This sequence joins TRBV5-4 and TRBJ1-1, with a weak D call TRBD1 (6 bases). This clonotype was obtained from a man aged 45-65 years with active or convalescent COVID-19. The CDR3 nucleotides read TGTGCCAGCAGGACAGGCCCGAACACTGAAGCTTTCTTT. It is translated as CASRTGPNTEAFF. Complete variable domain (other parts from reference TRBV5-4 and TRBJ1-1): ETGVTQSPTHLIKTRGQQVTLRCSSQSGHNTVSWYQQALGQGPQFIFQYYREEENGRGNFPPRFSGLQFPNYSSELNVNALELDDSALYLCASRTGPNTEAFFGQGTRLTVV.